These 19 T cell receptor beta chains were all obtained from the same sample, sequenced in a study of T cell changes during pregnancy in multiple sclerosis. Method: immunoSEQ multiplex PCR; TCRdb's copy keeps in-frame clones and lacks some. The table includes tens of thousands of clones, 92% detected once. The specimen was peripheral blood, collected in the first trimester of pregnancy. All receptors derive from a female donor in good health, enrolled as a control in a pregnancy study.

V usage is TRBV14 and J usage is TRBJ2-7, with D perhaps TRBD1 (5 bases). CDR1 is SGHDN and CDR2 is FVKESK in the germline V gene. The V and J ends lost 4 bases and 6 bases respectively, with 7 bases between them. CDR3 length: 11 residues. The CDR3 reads CASSRRGEQYF. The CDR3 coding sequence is TGTGCCAGCAGCCGAAGGGGCGAGCAGTACTTC.

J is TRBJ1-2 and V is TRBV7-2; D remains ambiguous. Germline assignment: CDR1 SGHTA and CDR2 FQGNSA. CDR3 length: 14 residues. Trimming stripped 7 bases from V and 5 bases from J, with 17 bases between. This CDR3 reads CASTQGEAYYGYTF. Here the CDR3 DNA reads TGTGCCAGCACCCAAGGCGAGGCGTATTATGGCTACACCTTC.

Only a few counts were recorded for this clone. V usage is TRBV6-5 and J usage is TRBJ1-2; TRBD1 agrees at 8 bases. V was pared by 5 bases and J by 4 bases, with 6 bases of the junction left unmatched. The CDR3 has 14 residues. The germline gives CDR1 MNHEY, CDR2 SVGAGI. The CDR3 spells CASSQNRGFYGYTF. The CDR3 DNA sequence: TGTGCCAGCAGTCAAAACAGGGGGTTCTATGGCTACACCTTC.

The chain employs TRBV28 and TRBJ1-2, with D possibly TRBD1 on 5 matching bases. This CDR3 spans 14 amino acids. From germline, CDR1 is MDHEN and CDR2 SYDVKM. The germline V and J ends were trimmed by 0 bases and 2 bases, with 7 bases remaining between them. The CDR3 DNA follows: TGTGCCAGCAGTTTATGGGGGGGGAACTATGGCTACACCTTC. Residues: CASSLWGGNYGYTF.

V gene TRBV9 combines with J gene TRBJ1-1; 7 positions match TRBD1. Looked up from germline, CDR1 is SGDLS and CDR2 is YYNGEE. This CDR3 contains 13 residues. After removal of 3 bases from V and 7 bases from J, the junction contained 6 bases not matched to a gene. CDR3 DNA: TGTGCCAGCAGCGGACAGGGACAGATTGAAGCTTTCTTT. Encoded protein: CASSGQGQIEAFF.

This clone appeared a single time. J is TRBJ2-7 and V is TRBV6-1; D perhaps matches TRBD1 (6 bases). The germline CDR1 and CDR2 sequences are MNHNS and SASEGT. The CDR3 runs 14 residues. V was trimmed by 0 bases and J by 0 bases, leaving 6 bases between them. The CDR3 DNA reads TGTGCCAGCAGTGAAGCCAGGGGCTCCTACGAGCAGTACTTC. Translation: CASSEARGSYEQYF.

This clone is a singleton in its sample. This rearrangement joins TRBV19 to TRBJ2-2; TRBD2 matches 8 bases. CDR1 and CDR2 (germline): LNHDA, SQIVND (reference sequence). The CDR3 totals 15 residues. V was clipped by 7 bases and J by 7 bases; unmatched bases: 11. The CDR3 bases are TGTGCCAGTATCGGGACGGGAGGGCGTGGCGGGGAGCTGTTTTTT. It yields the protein CASIGTGGRGGELFF. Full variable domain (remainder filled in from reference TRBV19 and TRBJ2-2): DGGITQSPKYLFRKEGQNVTLSCEQNLNHDAMYWYRQDPGQGLRLIYYSQIVNDFQKGDIAEGYSVSREKKESFPLTVTSAQKNPTAFYLCASIGTGGRGGELFFGEGSRLTVL.

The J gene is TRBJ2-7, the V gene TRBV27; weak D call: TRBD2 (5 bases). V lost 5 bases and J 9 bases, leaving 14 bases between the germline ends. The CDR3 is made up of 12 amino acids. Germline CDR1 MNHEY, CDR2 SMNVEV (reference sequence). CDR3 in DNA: TGTGCCAGCAGTCCTCTCACGGGAAGGCAGTACTTC. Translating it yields CASSPLTGRQYF.

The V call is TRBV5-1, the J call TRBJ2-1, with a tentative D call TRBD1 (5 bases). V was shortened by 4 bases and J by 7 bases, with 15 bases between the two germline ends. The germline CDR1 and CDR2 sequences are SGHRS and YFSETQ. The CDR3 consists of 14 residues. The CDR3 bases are TGCGCCAGCAGCGACATAGGGGTGGGGAATGAGCAGTTCTTC. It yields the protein CASSDIGVGNEQFF.

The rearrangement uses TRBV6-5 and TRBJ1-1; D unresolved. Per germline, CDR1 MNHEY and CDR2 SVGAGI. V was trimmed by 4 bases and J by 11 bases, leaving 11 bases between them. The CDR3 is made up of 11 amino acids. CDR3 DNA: TGTGCCAGCAGTTCTACGGCCGGGGCTTTCTTT. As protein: CASSSTAGAFF.

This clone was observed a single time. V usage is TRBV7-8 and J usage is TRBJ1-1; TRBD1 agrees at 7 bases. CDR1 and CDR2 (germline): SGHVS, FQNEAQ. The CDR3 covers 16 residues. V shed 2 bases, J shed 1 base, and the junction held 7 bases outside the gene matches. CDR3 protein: CASSLPTGVGNTEAFF. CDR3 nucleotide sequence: TGTGCCAGCAGCTTACCAACAGGGGTAGGGAACACTGAAGCTTTCTTT.

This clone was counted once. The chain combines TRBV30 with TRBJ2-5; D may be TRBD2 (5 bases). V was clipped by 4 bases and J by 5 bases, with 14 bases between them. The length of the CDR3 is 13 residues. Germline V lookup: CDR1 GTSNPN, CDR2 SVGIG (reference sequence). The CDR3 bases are TGTGCCTGGAACCCCACTAGTATCGAGACCCAGTACTTC. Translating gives CAWNPTSIETQYF.

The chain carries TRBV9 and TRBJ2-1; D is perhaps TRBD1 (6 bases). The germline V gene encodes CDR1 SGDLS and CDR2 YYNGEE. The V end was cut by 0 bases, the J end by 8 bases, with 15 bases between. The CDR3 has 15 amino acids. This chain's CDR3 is CASSVAEGVSDEQFF. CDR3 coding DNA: TGTGCCAGCAGCGTAGCCGAGGGGGTTAGCGATGAGCAGTTCTTC.

CDR3 sequence reads: CASSLGNTIYF. CDR3 in DNA: TGTGCCAGCAGCCTGGGAAACACCATATATTTT. This chain uses TRBV7-9 with TRBJ1-3; D is undetermined. The CDR3 is made up of 11 amino acids. Germline CDR1 and CDR2: SEHNR and FQNEAQ (reference sequence). Between the trimmed V and J ends, which lost 5 bases and 4 bases, there was a span of 3 bases. Filled out from reference TRBV7-9 and TRBJ1-3, the complete variable domain reads DTGVSQNPRHKITKRGQNVTFRCDPISEHNRLYWYRQTLGQGPEFLTYFQNEAQLEKSRLLSDRFSAERPKGSFSTLEIQRTEQGDSAMYLCASSLGNTIYFGEGSWLTVV.

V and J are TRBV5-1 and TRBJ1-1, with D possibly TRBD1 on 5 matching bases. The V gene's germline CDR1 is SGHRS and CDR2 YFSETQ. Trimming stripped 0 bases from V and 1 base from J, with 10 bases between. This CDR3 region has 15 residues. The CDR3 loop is CASSLVLGPNTEAFF. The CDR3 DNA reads TGCGCCAGCAGCTTGGTTTTGGGGCCGAACACTGAAGCTTTCTTT.

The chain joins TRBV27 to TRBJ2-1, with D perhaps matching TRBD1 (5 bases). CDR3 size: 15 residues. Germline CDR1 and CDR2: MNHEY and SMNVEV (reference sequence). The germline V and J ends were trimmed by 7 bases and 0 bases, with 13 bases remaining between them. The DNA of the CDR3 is TGTGCCAGCAACTACAGGTGGAGCTCCTACAATGAGCAGTTCTTC. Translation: CASNYRWSSYNEQFF.

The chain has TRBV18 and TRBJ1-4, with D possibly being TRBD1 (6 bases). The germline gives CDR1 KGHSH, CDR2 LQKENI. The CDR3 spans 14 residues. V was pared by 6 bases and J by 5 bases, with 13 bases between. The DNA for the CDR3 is TGTGCCAGCTCCCCGAATAGGGGGAATGAAAAACTGTTTTTT. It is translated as CASSPNRGNEKLFF.

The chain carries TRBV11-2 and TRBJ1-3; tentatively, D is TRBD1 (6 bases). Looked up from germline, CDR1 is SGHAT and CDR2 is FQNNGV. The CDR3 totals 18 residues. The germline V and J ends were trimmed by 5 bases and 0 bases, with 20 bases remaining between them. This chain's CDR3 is CASSLRGQMISSGNTIYF. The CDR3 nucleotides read TGTGCCAGCAGCCTCCGAGGACAGATGATTAGCTCTGGAAACACCATATATTTT.

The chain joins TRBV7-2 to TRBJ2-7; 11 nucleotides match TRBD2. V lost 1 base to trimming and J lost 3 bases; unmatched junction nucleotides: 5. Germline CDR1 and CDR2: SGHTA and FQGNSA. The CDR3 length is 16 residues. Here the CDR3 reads CASSLELAGARYEQYF. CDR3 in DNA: TGTGCCAGCAGCTTAGAACTAGCGGGGGCCCGCTACGAGCAGTACTTC. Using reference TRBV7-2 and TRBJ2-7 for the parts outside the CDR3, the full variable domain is GAGVSQSPSNKVTEKGKDVELRCDPISGHTALYWYRQSLGQGLEFLIYFQGNSAPDKSGLPSDRFSAERTGGSVSTLTIQRTQQEDSAVYLCASSLELAGARYEQYFGPGTRLTVT.